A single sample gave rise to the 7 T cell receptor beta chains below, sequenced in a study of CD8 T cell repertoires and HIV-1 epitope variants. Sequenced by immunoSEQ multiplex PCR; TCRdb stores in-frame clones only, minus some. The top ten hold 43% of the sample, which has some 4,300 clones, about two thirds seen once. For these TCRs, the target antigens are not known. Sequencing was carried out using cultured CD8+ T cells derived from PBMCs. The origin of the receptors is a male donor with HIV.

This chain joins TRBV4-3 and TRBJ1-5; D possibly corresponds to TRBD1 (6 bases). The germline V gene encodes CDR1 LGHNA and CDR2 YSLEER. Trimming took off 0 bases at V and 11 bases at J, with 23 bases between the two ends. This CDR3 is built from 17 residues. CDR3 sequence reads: CASSQDMGGRAGAAQHF. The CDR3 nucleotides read TGCGCCAGCAGCCAAGATATGGGAGGCCGGGCGGGGGCAGCCCAGCATTTT.

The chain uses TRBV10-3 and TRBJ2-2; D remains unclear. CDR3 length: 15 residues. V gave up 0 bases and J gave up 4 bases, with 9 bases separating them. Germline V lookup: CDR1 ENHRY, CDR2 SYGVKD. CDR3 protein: CAISESLAVTGELFF. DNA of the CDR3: TGTGCCATCAGTGAGTCGCTGGCGGTCACCGGGGAGCTGTTTTTT.

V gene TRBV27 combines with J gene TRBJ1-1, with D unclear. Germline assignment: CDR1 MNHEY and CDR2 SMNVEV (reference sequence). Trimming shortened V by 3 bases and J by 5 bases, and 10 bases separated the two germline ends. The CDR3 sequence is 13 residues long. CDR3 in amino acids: CASSFGVGTEAFF. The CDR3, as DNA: TGTGCCAGCAGTTTTGGGGTTGGGACTGAAGCTTTCTTT.

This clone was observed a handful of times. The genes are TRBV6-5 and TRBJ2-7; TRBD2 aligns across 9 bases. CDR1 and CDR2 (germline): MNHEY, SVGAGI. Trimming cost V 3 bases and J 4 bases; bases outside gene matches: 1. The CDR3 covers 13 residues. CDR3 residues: CASSYAGGYEQYF. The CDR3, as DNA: TGTGCCAGCAGTTATGCGGGAGGGTACGAGCAGTACTTC.

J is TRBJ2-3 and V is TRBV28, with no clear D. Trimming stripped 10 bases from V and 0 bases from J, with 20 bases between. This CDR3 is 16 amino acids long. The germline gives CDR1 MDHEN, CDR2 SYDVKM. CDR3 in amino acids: CATAQLDPASTDTQYF. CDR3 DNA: TGTGCCACCGCCCAACTGGACCCAGCTAGCACAGATACGCAGTATTTT.

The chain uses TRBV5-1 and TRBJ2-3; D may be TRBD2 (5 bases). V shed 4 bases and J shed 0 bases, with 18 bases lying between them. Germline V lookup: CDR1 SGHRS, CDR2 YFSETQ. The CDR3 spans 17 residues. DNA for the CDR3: TGCGCCAGCAGCACCTCCCCAAGCGGCTCTAGCACAGATACGCAGTATTTT. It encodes CASSTSPSGSSTDTQYF.

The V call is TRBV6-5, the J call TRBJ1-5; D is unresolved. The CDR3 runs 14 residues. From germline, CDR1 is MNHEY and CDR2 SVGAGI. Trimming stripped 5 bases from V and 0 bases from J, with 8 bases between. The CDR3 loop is CASSAQNSNQPQHF. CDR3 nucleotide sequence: TGTGCCAGCAGTGCCCAGAATAGCAATCAGCCCCAGCATTTT.